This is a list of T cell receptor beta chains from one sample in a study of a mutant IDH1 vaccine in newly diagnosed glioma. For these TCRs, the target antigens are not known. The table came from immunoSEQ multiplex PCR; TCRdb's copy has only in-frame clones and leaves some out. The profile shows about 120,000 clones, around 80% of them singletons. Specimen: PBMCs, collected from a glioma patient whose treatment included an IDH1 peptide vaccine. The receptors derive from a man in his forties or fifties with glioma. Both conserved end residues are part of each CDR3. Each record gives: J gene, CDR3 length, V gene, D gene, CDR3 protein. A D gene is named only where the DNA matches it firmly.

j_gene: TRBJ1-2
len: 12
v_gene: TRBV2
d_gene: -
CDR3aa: CASRAGSYGYTF

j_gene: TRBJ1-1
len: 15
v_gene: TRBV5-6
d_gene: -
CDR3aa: CASSLAQAGNTEAFF

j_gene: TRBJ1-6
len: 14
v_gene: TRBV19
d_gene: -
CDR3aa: CASKPSQGSSPLHF

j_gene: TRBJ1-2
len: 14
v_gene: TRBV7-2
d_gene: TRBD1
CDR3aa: CASSRADQGAGYTF

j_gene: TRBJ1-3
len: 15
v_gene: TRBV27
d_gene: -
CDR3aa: CASSQSAFSGNTIYF

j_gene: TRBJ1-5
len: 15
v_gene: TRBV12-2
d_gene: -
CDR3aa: CASRLAYRGHQPQHF

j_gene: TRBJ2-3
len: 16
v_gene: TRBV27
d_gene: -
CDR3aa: CASSPYRDWSTDTQYF

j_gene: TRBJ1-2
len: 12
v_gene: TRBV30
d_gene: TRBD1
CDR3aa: CAWAGTGLGYTF

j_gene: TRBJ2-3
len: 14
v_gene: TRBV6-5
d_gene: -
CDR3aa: CASSFRTAGNTQYF

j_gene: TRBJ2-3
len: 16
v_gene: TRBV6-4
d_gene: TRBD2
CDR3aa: CASSDSRRGAADTQYF

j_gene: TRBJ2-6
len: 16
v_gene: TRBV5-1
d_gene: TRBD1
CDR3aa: CASSNAGGSGANVLTF

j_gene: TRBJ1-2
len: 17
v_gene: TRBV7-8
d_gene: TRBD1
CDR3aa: CASSLGVRGRRGYGYTF

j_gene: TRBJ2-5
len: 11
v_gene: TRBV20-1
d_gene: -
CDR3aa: CSARVSETQYF

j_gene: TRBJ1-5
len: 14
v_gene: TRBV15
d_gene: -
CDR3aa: CATSRGQDHQPQHF

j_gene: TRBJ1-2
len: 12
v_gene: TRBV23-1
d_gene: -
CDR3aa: CASPGHPYGYTF

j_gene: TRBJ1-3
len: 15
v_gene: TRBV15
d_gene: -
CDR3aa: CATSRDRGSGNTIYF

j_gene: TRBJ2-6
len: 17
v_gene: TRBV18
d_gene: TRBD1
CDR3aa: CASSPRQGASGANVLTF

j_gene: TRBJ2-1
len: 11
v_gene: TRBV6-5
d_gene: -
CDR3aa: CASSYGSEQFF

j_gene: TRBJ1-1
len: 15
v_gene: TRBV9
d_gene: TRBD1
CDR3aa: CASSNRDSKNTEAFF

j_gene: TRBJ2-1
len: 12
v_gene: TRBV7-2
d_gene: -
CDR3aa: CASSARRNEQFF

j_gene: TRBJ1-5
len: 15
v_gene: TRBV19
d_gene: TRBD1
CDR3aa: CASGDRVKSYQPQHF

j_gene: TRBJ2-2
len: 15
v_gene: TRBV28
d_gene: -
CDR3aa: CASTTGGLHTGELFF

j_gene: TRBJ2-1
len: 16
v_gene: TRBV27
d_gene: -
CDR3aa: CASSPLGQSSYNEQFF

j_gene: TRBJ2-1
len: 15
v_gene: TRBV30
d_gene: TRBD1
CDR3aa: CAWSRQGGSYNEQFF

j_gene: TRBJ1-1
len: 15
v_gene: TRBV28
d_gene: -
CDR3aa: CASRGARGRNTEAFF

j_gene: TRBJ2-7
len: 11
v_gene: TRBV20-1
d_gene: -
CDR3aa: CSARGSYEQYF

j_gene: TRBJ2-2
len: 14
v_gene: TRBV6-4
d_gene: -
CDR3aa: CASSAGQNTGELFF

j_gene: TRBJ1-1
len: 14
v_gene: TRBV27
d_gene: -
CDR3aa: CASSFLGGGGEAFF

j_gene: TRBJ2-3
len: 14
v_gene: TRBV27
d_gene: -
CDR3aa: CASTPGFSTDTQYF

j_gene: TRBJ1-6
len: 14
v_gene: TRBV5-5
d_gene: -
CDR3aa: CASSQRDYNSPLHF

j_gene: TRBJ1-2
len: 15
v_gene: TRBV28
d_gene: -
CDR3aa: CASRPQGVKNYGYTF

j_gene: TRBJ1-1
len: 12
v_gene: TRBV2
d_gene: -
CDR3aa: CASSEGETEAFF

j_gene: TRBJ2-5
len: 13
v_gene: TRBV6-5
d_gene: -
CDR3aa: CASKQTYQETQYF

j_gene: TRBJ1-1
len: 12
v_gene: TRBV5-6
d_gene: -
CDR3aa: CASSSRVTEAFF

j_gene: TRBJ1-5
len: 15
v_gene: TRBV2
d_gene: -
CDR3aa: CASSGLSSPDQPQHF

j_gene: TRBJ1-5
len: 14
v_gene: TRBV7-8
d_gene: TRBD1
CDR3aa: CASSLVQGGQPQHF

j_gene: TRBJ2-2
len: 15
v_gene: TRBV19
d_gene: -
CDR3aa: CASSDTGSPGRELFF

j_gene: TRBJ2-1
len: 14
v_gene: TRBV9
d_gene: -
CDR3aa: CASSVESFPNEQFF

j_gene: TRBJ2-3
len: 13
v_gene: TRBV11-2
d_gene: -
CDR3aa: CASSIWVGDTQYF

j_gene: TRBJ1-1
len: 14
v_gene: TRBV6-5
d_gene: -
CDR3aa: CASSYTSGKPEAFF

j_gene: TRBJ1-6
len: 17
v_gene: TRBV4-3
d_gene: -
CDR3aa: CASSQEIRSGAGSPLHF

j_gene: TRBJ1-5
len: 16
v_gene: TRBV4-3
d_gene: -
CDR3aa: CASSQVGIGSNQPQHF

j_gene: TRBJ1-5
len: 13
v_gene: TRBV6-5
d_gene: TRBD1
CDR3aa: CASSYTGAEPQHF

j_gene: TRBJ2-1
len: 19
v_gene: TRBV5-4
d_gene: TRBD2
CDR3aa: CASSPGLAGALSSYNEQFF

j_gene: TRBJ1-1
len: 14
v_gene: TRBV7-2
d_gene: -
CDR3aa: CASSLGVGGPEAFF

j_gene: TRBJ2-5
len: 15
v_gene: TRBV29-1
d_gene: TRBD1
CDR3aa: CSLRLGQGNQETQYF

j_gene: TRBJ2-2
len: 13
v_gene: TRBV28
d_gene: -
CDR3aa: CASSLRVPGELFF

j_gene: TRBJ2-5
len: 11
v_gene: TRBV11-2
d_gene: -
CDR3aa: CASSLGADGYF

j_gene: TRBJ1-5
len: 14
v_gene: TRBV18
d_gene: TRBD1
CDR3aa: CASSPTGGYQPQHF

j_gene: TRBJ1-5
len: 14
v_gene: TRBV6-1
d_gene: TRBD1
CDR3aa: CASTGGQFNQPQHF

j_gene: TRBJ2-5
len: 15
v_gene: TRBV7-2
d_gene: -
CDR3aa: CASSSSPGIGETQYF

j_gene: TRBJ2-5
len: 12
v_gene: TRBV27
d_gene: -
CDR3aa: CASSFNGETQYF

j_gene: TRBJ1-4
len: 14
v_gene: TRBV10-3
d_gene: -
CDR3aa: CAISATGRNEKLFF

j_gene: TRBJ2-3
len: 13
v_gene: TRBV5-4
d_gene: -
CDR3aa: CASSLEGTDTQYF